This TCR beta chain comes out of a study of blood T cell repertoires in COVID-19. Study at large: Spain, Italy and the United States supplied samples that represented acute and convalescent COVID-19. From T cells, B-cell-depleted T cells, or PBMCs came the material, which was cDNA or gDNA.

Per the original methods: For nucleated cells, counts were estimated from reference gene primer amplification. Method: immunoSEQ multiplex PCR; TCRdb's copy keeps in-frame clones and lacks some. Clone size and V and J calls were adopted from that table, with D and trimming inferred from the DNA. This table holds about 160,000 clones, roughly 90% found once. Sample: peripheral blood. This TCR came from a man between 60 and 70 years old with active or convalescent COVID-19.

The CDR3 nucleotides are TGTGCCACCAGCAGAGATCCCGGAGGAGGCTACACCTTC. Protein: CATSRDPGGGYTF. The genes are TRBV15 and TRBJ1-2; D is unresolved. The CDR3 loop spans 13 amino acids. Germline V gene lookup returns CDR1 LNHNV and CDR2 YYDKDF (reference sequence). V was trimmed by 0 bases and J by 8 bases, leaving 10 bases between them.